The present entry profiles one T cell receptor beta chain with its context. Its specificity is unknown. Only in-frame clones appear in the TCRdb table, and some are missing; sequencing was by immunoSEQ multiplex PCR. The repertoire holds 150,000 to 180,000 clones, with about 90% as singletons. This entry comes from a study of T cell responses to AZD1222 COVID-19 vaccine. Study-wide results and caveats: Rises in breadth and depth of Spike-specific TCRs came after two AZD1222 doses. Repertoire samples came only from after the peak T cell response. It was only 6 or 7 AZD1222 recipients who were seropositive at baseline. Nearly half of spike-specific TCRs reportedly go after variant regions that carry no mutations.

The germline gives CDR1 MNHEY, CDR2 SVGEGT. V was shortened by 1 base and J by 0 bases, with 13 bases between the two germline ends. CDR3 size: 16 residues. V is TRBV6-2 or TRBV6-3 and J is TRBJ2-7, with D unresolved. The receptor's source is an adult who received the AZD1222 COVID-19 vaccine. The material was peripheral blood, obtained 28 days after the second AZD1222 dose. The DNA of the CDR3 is TGTGCCAGCAGTTACTACCCCGGGCTGACCTCCTACGAGCAGTACTTC. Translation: CASSYYPGLTSYEQYF.